This T cell receptor (beta chain) was found in a study of cytomegalovirus exposure and HLA in healthy donors. The CDR3 totals 15 residues. V lost 0 bases and J lost 8; bases outside the gene matches: 7. Germline loops: CDR1 SNHLY, CDR2 FYNNEI. Comment on this clone: Its antigen remains unidentified.

General study findings and limits: An Asian-associated ancestry cluster reportedly showed fewer N-insertions than the roughly 700-donor mean in a later analysis. Per a prior analysis, the majority of TCR beta V segments were productive roughly 87% or roughly 30% of the time. In a later analysis, a missense DCLRE1C variant was linked to TCR beta V- and J-gene trimming.

The PCR made use of 60 Vbeta and 13 Jbeta primers. Method: immunoSEQ multiplex PCR; TCRdb's copy keeps in-frame clones and lacks some. The repertoire consists of tens of thousands of clones, with 70% occurring once and the leading ten covering 8.5% to 10%. The receptor was derived from a woman aged 45-65 years in good health and CMV-seropositive. The chain combines TRBV2 with TRBJ2-1; 7 nucleotides align to TRBD2. The sample was PBMCs. CDR3 residues: CASSEAGGWGHEQFF. The CDR3 DNA reads TGTGCCAGCAGTGAAGCGGGGGGGTGGGGACATGAGCAGTTCTTC.